This TCR beta chain was obtained from a study of blood T cell repertoires in COVID-19. Per the original data handling: Estimates of nucleated cell counts were drawn from the amplification of reference gene primers. Profiling relied on immunoSEQ multiplex PCR, and the TCRdb table lists in-frame clones only, not all of them. V and J calls and clone size come straight from that table; D and trimming were deduced from the DNA. This sample carries 130,000 to 150,000 clones, roughly 86% of them seen once, and the ten largest clones take 2.3%. Trimming at V came to 3 bases and at J to 8 bases, leaving 8 bases not matched to a gene. Germline CDR1 is PRHDT and CDR2 is FYEKMQ (reference sequence). The CDR3 runs 15 residues.

The source is a human donor in a cohort sampled during active COVID-19. The rearrangement links TRBV13 to TRBJ2-1; 9 bases map to TRBD2. The sample consisted of peripheral blood. The CDR3 here is CASSLKRGAVHEQFF. DNA for the CDR3: TGTGCCAGCAGCTTGAAGCGGGGGGCGGTACATGAGCAGTTCTTC.